These T cell receptor beta chains were read from a single sample in a study of cytomegalovirus exposure and HLA in healthy donors. Clones were read by immunoSEQ multiplex PCR, and TCRdb kept only the in-frame ones, dropping some. The sample lists 110,000 or so clones; 60% to 80% were seen once. Sequencing was carried out using PBMCs. These receptors were taken from a woman aged 40 to 50 in good health and CMV-seropositive. Each CDR3 is given with its conserved first and last residue. A D gene is named only where the DNA matches it firmly.

TRBJ2-7 | - | TRBV5-1 | CASSLVRGEQYF
TRBJ2-3 | - | TRBV9 | CASSAQAPDTQYF
TRBJ1-1 | TRBD1 | TRBV28 | CASADRGRGTEAFF
TRBJ2-3 | - | TRBV2 | CASMRGTPVYTQYF
TRBJ2-7 | TRBD1 | TRBV6-1 | CASSPGQHEQYF
TRBJ2-4 | TRBD1 | TRBV28 | CASSSGNRGFGKNIQYF
TRBJ2-1 | - | TRBV6-1 | CASSYGGRSYNEQFF
TRBJ1-5 | - | TRBV28 | CASSPPGYGGTQPQHF
TRBJ2-6 | TRBD1 | TRBV9 | CASSVVLQGASAGANVLTF
- | TRBD1 | TRBV5-5 | CASSVGTGDYEQYF
TRBJ2-3 | - | TRBV5-1 | CASSLVAGADTQYF
- | TRBD1 | TRBV27 | CASSLSHRGYEQYF
TRBJ1-6 | - | TRBV28 | CASSFRSPLHF
TRBJ2-3 | - | TRBV7-3 | CASSSGSFSTDTQYF
TRBJ1-1 | - | TRBV9 | CASSVAVGGEAFF
TRBJ1-1 | TRBD1 | TRBV11-2 | CASSTLQGMGTEAFF
TRBJ1-6 | - | TRBV7-2 | CASSFNDSPLHF
TRBJ2-1 | - | TRBV6-1 | CASSQYNEQFF
TRBJ2-5 | TRBD2 | TRBV13 | CASSFIRGGEDRETQYF
TRBJ2-1 | TRBD2 | TRBV6-1 | CASSEATSGSGYEQFF
TRBJ2-7 | TRBD1 | TRBV4-2 | CASSQERTGVYEQYF
TRBJ1-2 | TRBD1 | TRBV2 | CASSANRGNYGYTF
TRBJ2-7 | TRBD2 | TRBV28 | CASTPGGAAYEQYF
TRBJ2-7 | - | TRBV4-1 | CASSLRDFYEQYF
TRBJ1-1 | TRBD1 | TRBV28 | CASSLSVTGFGNTEAFF
TRBJ2-5 | - | TRBV6-1 | CASSKLGLSETQYF
TRBJ1-5 | - | TRBV2 | CASSVISNQPQHF
TRBJ2-5 | - | TRBV11-2 | CASSLAGVSTGIQETQYF
TRBJ2-7 | - | TRBV2 | CAAGSYEQYF
TRBJ2-3 | TRBD1 | TRBV7-9 | CASSFRTGTDTQYF
TRBJ1-4 | - | TRBV7-9 | CASSLDYWGRMATNEKLFF
TRBJ2-1 | TRBD2 | TRBV7-9 | CASSYSGADNEQFF
TRBJ2-1 | TRBD1 | TRBV5-5 | CASSLAQGARDEQFF
TRBJ1-1 | - | TRBV4-1 | CASSQLTGPPNTEAFF
TRBJ1-4 | - | TRBV5-8 | CASDSRGSHEKLFF
TRBJ2-7 | - | TRBV28 | CASSPLYEQYF
TRBJ1-6 | - | TRBV7-2 | CASSVPWRVSSPLHF